A selection of T cell receptor beta chains follows, all from one sample in a study of neurological immune-mediated disorders. In TCRdb, the 5' RACE reads were re-called with MiXCR into one record per CDR3 protein. This table has about 99,000 distinct CDR3 sequences, more than 10% appearing once. Input material: PBMCs. The receptors originated from a female donor with HTLV-1-associated myelopathy (HAM/TSP). Each CDR3 is given with its conserved first and last residue. A D gene is named only where the DNA matches it firmly. Clone size appears in some rows only: once, few, many, or a class for an expanded clone.

j_call v_call clone_size d_call cdr3_nt cdr3_aa
TRBJ2-7 TRBV14 many NA TGTGCCAGTTCCGGGGGTTACGAGCAGTACTTC CASSGGYEQYF
TRBJ2-7 TRBV20-1 NA NA TGCAGTGCTCCAGAGACGGCTAACTACGAGCAGTACTTC CSAPETANYEQYF
TRBJ2-7 TRBV5-1 many NA TGCGCCAGCAGCCCCCGGGACGGTACCTACGAGCAGTACTTC CASSPRDGTYEQYF
TRBJ2-3 TRBV5-1 many NA TGCGCCAGCATGGTCCGCCAGGGTGTCACAGATACGCAGTATTTT CASMVRQGVTDTQYF
TRBJ2-2 TRBV19 many TRBD1 TGTGCCAGTAGTAACTCTCTGACAGGGGCGAAGCTGTTTTTT CASSNSLTGAKLFF
TRBJ2-7 TRBV11-1 many NA TGTGCCAGCAGCTTAGCGTGGGGCGACTACGAGCAGTACTTC CASSLAWGDYEQYF
TRBJ2-7 TRBV7-2 many NA TGTGCCAGCAGCACCCGGGGCAACTACGAGCAGTACTTC CASSTRGNYEQYF
TRBJ2-5 TRBV5-1 many TRBD1 TGCGCCAGCAGCTTAATGACAGGGCATCAAGAGACCCAGTACTTC CASSLMTGHQETQYF
TRBJ2-2 TRBV6-1 few TRBD1 TGTGCCAGCAGACCCAGGACAGGGGGAGGCACCGGGGAGCTGTTTTTT CASRPRTGGGTGELFF
TRBJ2-1 TRBV18 many NA TGTGCCAGCTCACCACCGTTGGGCAGGGGTTCCTACAATGAGCAGTTCTTC CASSPPLGRGSYNEQFF
TRBJ2-3 TRBV20-1 many NA TGCAGTGCTAGAGATGAACTAGCTACAGATACGCAGTATTTT CSARDELATDTQYF
TRBJ2-3 TRBV20-1 many NA TGCAGTGCTAGCCCGGGGGCCATCACAGATACGCAGTATTTT CSASPGAITDTQYF
TRBJ2-7 TRBV20-1 medium-sized NA TGCAGTGCTAGAGGGGCCCCGGGCGGGGGCCTCTCCTACGAGCAGTACTTC CSARGAPGGGLSYEQYF
TRBJ2-3 TRBV12-3/TRBV12-4 many NA TGTGCCAGCAGTGAACAGCAGGCAGATACGCAGTATTTT CASSEQQADTQYF
TRBJ1-4 TRBV10-3 many NA TGTGCCATATCAGGGGTGGATGAAAAACTGTTTTTT CAISGVDEKLFF
TRBJ2-1 TRBV6-1 many TRBD2 TGTGCCAGCAGTGAAGTACGACGGGCTAGCGGATCCAATGAGCAGTTCTTC CASSEVRRASGSNEQFF
TRBJ2-2 TRBV12-3/TRBV12-4 many NA TGTGCCAGCAGTTTAGACCTCCGGATCACCGGGGAGCTGTTTTTT CASSLDLRITGELFF
TRBJ2-3 TRBV20-1 many NA TGCAGTGCCGCCACAGATACGCAGTATTTT CSAATDTQYF
TRBJ2-2 TRBV5-1 many NA TGCGCCAGCAGCTTGGACCCGGACAGATCCGTGAACACCGGGGAGCTGTTTTTT CASSLDPDRSVNTGELFF
TRBJ1-1 TRBV9 few TRBD1 TGTGCCAGCAGCGTAGGGAGACAGGGGATGAACACTGAAGCTTTCTTT CASSVGRQGMNTEAFF
TRBJ2-3 TRBV20-1 many NA TGCAGTGCCCCCCACGGGGGTAGAGATACGCAGTATTTT CSAPHGGRDTQYF
TRBJ2-1 TRBV11-2 many TRBD2 TGTGCCAGCAGCTTAAAACTAGCGGGTTCGGATGAGCAGTTCTTC CASSLKLAGSDEQFF